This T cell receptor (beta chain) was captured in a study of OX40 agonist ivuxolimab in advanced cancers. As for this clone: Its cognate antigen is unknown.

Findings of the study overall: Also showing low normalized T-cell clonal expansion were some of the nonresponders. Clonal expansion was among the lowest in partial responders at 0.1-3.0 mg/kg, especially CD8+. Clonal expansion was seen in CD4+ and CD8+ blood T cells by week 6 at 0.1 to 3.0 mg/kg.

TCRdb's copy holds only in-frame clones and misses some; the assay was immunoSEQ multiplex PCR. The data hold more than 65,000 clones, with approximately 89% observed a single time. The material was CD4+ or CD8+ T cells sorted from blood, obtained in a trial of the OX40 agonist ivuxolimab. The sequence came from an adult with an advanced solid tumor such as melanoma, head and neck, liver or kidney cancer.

As DNA, the CDR3 is TGTGCCAGCAGCAAAATACACGTAACTAACTATGGCTACACCTTC. It specifies CASSKIHVTNYGYTF. The V call is TRBV21-1, the J call TRBJ1-2; the table assigns TRBD1, which was not confirmed against the DNA. TRBV21-1 is termed a pseudogene. The CDR3 sequence is 15 residues long.